This TCR beta chain derives from a study of CD8+ T cells in alopecia areata. Germline V CDR1 and CDR2: SGDLS, YYNGEE. The CDR3 contains 15 residues. V lost 2 bases and J lost 4, with 13 bases in between. Following RNA extraction, reverse transcription yielded cDNA that acted as the sequencing template. Measured with immunoSEQ multiplex PCR; TCRdb has only the in-frame clones, and not every one. The top ten hold less than 15% of the sample, which has 130,000 to 150,000 clones, around 86% seen once. It was from alopecia areata patients that lesional scalp punch biopsies and peripheral blood were collected. PBMCs, the starting material, were the source of sorted CD4+ and CD8+ T cells.

The sequence was collected from a human donor with alopecia areata. This material consisted of CD8+ T cells sorted from blood, taken at week 0. The genes are TRBV9 and TRBJ2-1; the D call may be TRBD1 or TRBD2 (5 bases each). CDR3 DNA: TGTGCCAGCAGCGTCTCCGGGACGGAGTACAATGAGCAGTTCTTC. Its translation: CASSVSGTEYNEQFF.